What follows are 29 T cell receptor beta chains derived from one specimen sequenced in a study of T cell responses to AZD1222 COVID-19 vaccine. Only in-frame clones appear in the TCRdb table, and some are missing; sequencing was by immunoSEQ multiplex PCR. This repertoire includes under 150,000 clones. Source material: peripheral blood. These receptors came from an adult in good health.

The J gene is TRBJ1-2, the V gene TRBV28; 7 bases map to TRBD1. The length of the CDR3 is 17 residues. J gave up 3 bases and V 6 bases, and 16 bases lay outside the gene matches. Germline V gene sequence: CDR1 MDHEN, CDR2 SYDVKM. The CDR3 nucleotides read TGTGCCAGCAGCCCCGGCGGCAGGGGGATGGGTTACTATGGCTACACCTTC. Encoded protein: CASSPGGRGMGYYGYTF.

The chain carries TRBV14 and TRBJ1-2; D gene unclear. Germline CDR1 and CDR2: SGHDN and FVKESK. The V and J ends lost 0 bases and 3 bases respectively, with 8 bases between them. The CDR3 contains 14 residues. The CDR3 region is CASSQEVSYYGYTF. CDR3 sequence (DNA): TGTGCCAGCAGCCAAGAAGTTTCTTACTATGGCTACACCTTC.

The chain recombines TRBV19 with TRBJ2-7; TRBD1 might be the D (6 bases). V lost 4 bases, J lost 0 bases, and 16 bases lay in between. CDR1 and CDR2 from the germline V gene are LNHDA and SQIVND (reference sequence). The CDR3 covers 16 residues. This CDR3 reads CASSTGVGLPSYEQYF. CDR3 DNA sequence: TGTGCCAGTAGTACAGGGGTTGGCCTACCCTCCTACGAGCAGTACTTC.

J is TRBJ2-3 and V is TRBV7-8; D unresolved. Trimming shortened V by 2 bases and J by 0 bases, and 6 bases separated the two germline ends. The CDR3 sequence is 14 residues long. CDR1 SGHVS and CDR2 FQNEAQ come from the germline V gene. DNA of the CDR3: TGTGCCAGCAGCTTATATGGTAGCACAGATACGCAGTATTTT. Encoded protein: CASSLYGSTDTQYF.

The gene calls are TRBV18 and TRBJ1-5, with a weak D call TRBD1 (6 bases). The V end was cut by 4 bases, the J end by 6 bases, with 16 bases between. In germline, CDR1 is KGHSH, CDR2 LQKENI. The CDR3 extends over 15 amino acids. In DNA, the CDR3 is TGTGCCAGCTCACTAACCGGGGGGGCCGGTCAGCCCCAGCATTTT. Translating gives CASSLTGGAGQPQHF.

J is TRBJ2-5 and V is TRBV6-5, with D tentatively TRBD2 (5 bases). Germline V lookup: CDR1 MNHEY, CDR2 SVGAGI. V was trimmed by 8 bases and J by 1 base, leaving 17 bases between them. This CDR3 has 15 amino acids. The CDR3 nucleotides read TGTGCCAGCCGCTATAGTTCGAGGGTCCAAGAGACCCAGTACTTC. It is translated as CASRYSSRVQETQYF.

CDR3 region: CASKTEGMNTEAFF. CDR3 nucleotides: TGTGCCAGTAAGACAGAAGGGATGAACACTGAAGCTTTCTTT. The V and J genes are TRBV19 and TRBJ1-1, with D maybe TRBD1 (5 bases). Germline CDR1 LNHDA, CDR2 SQIVND (reference sequence). Trimming cost V 7 bases and J 0 bases, with 12 bases left between them. The CDR3 is made up of 14 amino acids.

CDR3 sequence reads: CASSLVGGANTEAFF. CDR3 sequence (DNA): TGTGCCAGCAGCTTAGTCGGAGGGGCGAACACTGAAGCTTTCTTT. The chain employs TRBV7-9 and TRBJ1-1; D might be TRBD1 (5 bases). Trimming pared 1 base from V and 1 base from J, leaving 10 bases between. The length of the CDR3 is 15 residues. CDR1 and CDR2 from the germline V gene are SEHNR and FQNEAQ (reference sequence).

J is TRBJ2-2 and V is TRBV19, with a weak D call TRBD1 (6 bases). CDR1 is LNHDA and CDR2 is SQIVND in the germline V gene (reference sequence). V was shortened by 3 bases and J by 4 bases, with 15 bases between the two germline ends. The CDR3 totals 16 residues. The CDR3 loop is CASSMSRGYSTGELFF. CDR3 DNA: TGTGCCAGTAGTATGAGCAGGGGCTATAGCACCGGGGAGCTGTTTTTT. The full variable domain, with the rest looked up from reference TRBV19 and TRBJ2-2, is DGGITQSPKYLFRKEGQNVTLSCEQNLNHDAMYWYRQDPGQGLRLIYYSQIVNDFQKGDIAEGYSVSREKKESFPLTVTSAQKNPTAFYLCASSMSRGYSTGELFFGEGSRLTVL.

The J gene is TRBJ1-5, the V gene TRBV4-1; TRBD1 might be the D (5 bases). CDR3 size: 15 residues. Germline values: CDR1 MGHRA, CDR2 YSYEKL. Trimming pared 5 bases from V and 0 bases from J, leaving 11 bases between. Here the CDR3 reads CASSSRQTSNQPQHF. The CDR3, as DNA: TGCGCCAGCAGCTCCCGACAGACTAGCAATCAGCCCCAGCATTTT.

V gene TRBV20-1 combines with J gene TRBJ1-5; 9 positions match TRBD1. CDR1 and CDR2 (germline): DFQATT, SNEGSKA (reference sequence). The CDR3 sequence is 18 residues long. V shed 3 bases and J 2 bases; nucleotides not matched to a gene: 14. The CDR3 region has the DNA TGCAGTGCTAGTCGACGGACAGGGGTCATAGGTGGCAATCAGCCCCAGCATTTT. Amino acids: CSASRRTGVIGGNQPQHF.

The CDR3 coding sequence is TGTGCCAGCACTATCGGAGCGTACAATGAGCAGTTCTTC. It codes for CASTIGAYNEQFF. This chain joins TRBV6-5 and TRBJ2-1; D ambiguous. The CDR3 runs to 13 residues. Trimming shortened V by 7 bases and J by 4 bases, and 11 bases separated the two germline ends. The germline V gene has CDR1 MNHEY and CDR2 SVGAGI.

The chain couples TRBV18 to TRBJ1-5; possibly TRBD1 for D (5 bases). Germline CDR1 and CDR2: KGHSH and LQKENI. V lost 2 bases to trimming and J lost 6 bases, with 17 bases between them. This CDR3 spans 16 amino acids. CDR3 nucleotides: TGTGCCAGCTCACCATCCGGGACCCAAGTGGGTCAGCCCCAGCATTTT. Translated, it gives CASSPSGTQVGQPQHF.

The CDR3 DNA is TGTGCCTGGAGTCCCTGGACAGGGGACCACTACGAGCAGTACTTC. Its translation is CAWSPWTGDHYEQYF. The rearrangement uses TRBV30 and TRBJ2-7, with TRBD1 identical over 9 bases. The germline CDR1 and CDR2 sequences are GTSNPN and SVGIG (reference sequence). V dropped 2 bases and J dropped 3; count of bases not matched to a gene: 8. The CDR3 contains 15 residues.

The chain recombines TRBV4-1 with TRBJ2-7, with 7 bases fitting TRBD1. CDR3 size: 15 residues. V lost 3 bases to trimming and J lost 1 base; unmatched junction nucleotides: 6. Germline CDR1 is MGHRA and CDR2 is YSYEKL. DNA for the CDR3: TGCGCCAGCAGCCACACAGGGGAACCTTCCTACGAGCAGTACTTC. Amino acids: CASSHTGEPSYEQYF.

The rearrangement links TRBV19 to TRBJ1-1, with D unclear. Trimming stripped 5 bases from V and 5 bases from J, with 12 bases between. CDR3 length: 13 residues. Germline V gene lookup returns CDR1 LNHDA and CDR2 SQIVND (reference sequence). In DNA, the CDR3 is TGTGCCAGTAGTTGGACCCTGGGAACTGAAGCTTTCTTT. Translated: CASSWTLGTEAFF.

In regard to this clone: At the DNA level, this CDR3 is encoded by other sequences in the same sample as well. This chain uses TRBV11-2 with TRBJ2-5; tentatively, D is TRBD1 or TRBD2 (5 bases each). Trimming took 5 bases from V and 0 from J, leaving 7 bases between them. The CDR3 is 13 amino acids. Germline-derived CDR1 and CDR2 are SGHAT and FQNNGV. This CDR3 reads CASSQGHQETQYF. CDR3 coding DNA: TGTGCCAGCAGCCAGGGACACCAAGAGACCCAGTACTTC.

This rearrangement joins TRBV5-1 to TRBJ1-1; D perhaps matches TRBD1 (5 bases). CDR3 length equals 16 residues. Germline CDR1 SGHRS, CDR2 YFSETQ. V was shortened by 0 bases and J by 0 bases, with 12 bases between the two germline ends. The CDR3 DNA is TGCGCCAGCAGCTTGGGACAGCTTACAATGAACACTGAAGCTTTCTTT. This sequence encodes CASSLGQLTMNTEAFF.

The chain is built from TRBV2 and TRBJ2-2, with D possibly called TRBD1 or TRBD2 (5 bases each). With 3 bases removed from V and 4 bases from J, the gap between germline ends came to 27 bases. The germline V gene has CDR1 SNHLY and CDR2 FYNNEI. The CDR3 has 20 residues. The CDR3 sequence: CASSEDTGTPHRGGTGELFF. CDR3 in DNA: TGTGCCAGCAGTGAGGACACCGGGACCCCCCACCGTGGTGGCACCGGGGAGCTGTTTTTT.

This sequence joins TRBV9 and TRBJ1-1; perhaps TRBD1 as D (6 bases). The CDR3 totals 14 residues. Trimming took off 4 bases at V and 4 bases at J, with 14 bases between the two ends. Looked up from germline, CDR1 is SGDLS and CDR2 is YYNGEE. CDR3 loop: CASSSRGLGTEAFF. CDR3 coding DNA: TGTGCCAGCAGCTCCCGGGGGCTGGGCACTGAAGCTTTCTTT.

The chain carries TRBV24-1 and TRBJ2-1; D unclear. The germline V gene encodes CDR1 KGHDR and CDR2 SFDVKD. The CDR3 totals 14 residues. V dropped 5 bases and J dropped 6 bases, with 13 bases sitting between them. In DNA form, the CDR3 reads TGTGCCACCAGTGGTTTTGACTCGGGCAATGAGCAGTTCTTC. It encodes CATSGFDSGNEQFF.

The J gene is TRBJ2-5, the V gene TRBV5-4; TRBD1 matches at 7 bases. CDR3 size: 14 residues. Germline CDR1 reads SGHNT; CDR2 reads YYREEE (reference sequence). V lost 4 bases to trimming and J lost 9 bases; unmatched junction nucleotides: 12. CDR3 in amino acids: CASSPNTGAGSQYF. CDR3 DNA: TGTGCCAGCAGCCCGAACACAGGGGCAGGGTCCCAGTACTTC.

V gene TRBV15 combines with J gene TRBJ1-1; D uncertain. The CDR3 extends over 13 amino acids. In germline, CDR1 is LNHNV, CDR2 YYDKDF (reference sequence). The V and J ends lost 0 bases and 9 bases respectively, with 11 bases between them. The CDR3 here is CATSRDFGEQAFF. The CDR3, as DNA: TGTGCCACCAGCAGAGATTTCGGAGAGCAAGCTTTCTTT.

The chain carries TRBV15 and TRBJ1-4; D remains ambiguous. This CDR3 comprises 13 residues. Germline V gene data show CDR1 as LNHNV and CDR2 as YYDKDF (reference sequence). Trimming shortened V by 1 base and J by 7 bases, and 7 bases separated the two germline ends. The CDR3 DNA sequence: TGTGCCACCAGCAGAGTCCACAGTGAAAAACTGTTTTTT. Its translation: CATSRVHSEKLFF. Full variable domain (remainder filled in from reference TRBV15 and TRBJ1-4): DAMVIQNPRYQVTQFGKPVTLSCSQTLNHNVMYWYQQKSSQAPKLLFHYYDKDFNNEADTPDNFQSRRPNTSFCFLDIRSPGLGDTAMYLCATSRVHSEKLFFGSGTQLSVL.

J is TRBJ2-5 and V is TRBV29-1; a weak D match, TRBD2 (6 bases). Germline loops: CDR1 SQVTM, CDR2 ANQGSEA. The CDR3 contains 13 residues. With 4 bases removed from V and 1 base from J, the gap between germline ends came to 10 bases. The CDR3 nucleotides read TGCAGCGTTGGTTACGGGGGCCAAGAGACCCAGTACTTC. This translates into CSVGYGGQETQYF.

The rearrangement links TRBV20-1 to TRBJ1-1; D gene uncertain. In germline, CDR1 is DFQATT, CDR2 SNEGSKA (reference sequence). Trimming stripped 3 bases from V and 0 bases from J, with 14 bases between. The CDR3 consists of 15 residues. The CDR3 is CSASLAQTMNTEAFF. CDR3 sequence (DNA): TGCAGTGCTAGTCTGGCACAGACCATGAACACTGAAGCTTTCTTT.

J is TRBJ2-5 and V is TRBV7-2; no clear D gene. The length of the CDR3 is 13 residues. Looked up from germline, CDR1 is SGHTA and CDR2 is FQGNSA. V lost 6 bases and J lost 1, with 9 bases in between. This CDR3 reads CASSQGIQETQYF. The CDR3 DNA sequence: TGTGCCAGCAGTCAAGGGATCCAAGAGACCCAGTACTTC. Looking up the rest from reference TRBV7-2 and TRBJ2-5 gives the full variable domain: GAGVSQSPSNKVTEKGKDVELRCDPISGHTALYWYRQSLGQGLEFLIYFQGNSAPDKSGLPSDRFSAERTGGSVSTLTIQRTQQEDSAVYLCASSQGIQETQYFGPGTRLLVL.

V and J are TRBV11-2 and TRBJ2-1; TRBD1 agrees at 7 bases. The germline CDR1 and CDR2 sequences are SGHAT and FQNNGV. The V segment lost 4 bases and the J segment 5 bases; nucleotides outside the gene matches: 11. The CDR3 has 16 residues. The CDR3 spells CASSSLKYRGDNEQFF. The CDR3 DNA is TGTGCCAGCAGCTCCCTCAAGTACAGGGGAGACAATGAGCAGTTCTTC. The full variable domain, in which reference TRBV11-2 and TRBJ2-1 provide the parts outside the CDR3, is EAGVAQSPRYKIIEKRQSVAFWCNPISGHATLYWYQQILGQGPKLLIQFQNNGVVDDSQLPKDRFSAERLKGVDSTLKIQPAKLEDSAVYLCASSSLKYRGDNEQFFGPGTRLTVL.

The genes are TRBV27 and TRBJ1-2, with D possibly matching TRBD1 (6 bases). This CDR3 has 14 residues. Trimming stripped 5 bases from V and 4 bases from J, with 14 bases between. Germline assignment: CDR1 MNHEY and CDR2 SMNVEV (reference sequence). CDR3 in amino acids: CASSPTGSFYGYTF. DNA for the CDR3: TGTGCCAGCAGTCCGACAGGTTCTTTCTATGGCTACACCTTC.